This record looks at one T cell receptor (beta chain) sequence and its context. Source study methods: Amplification with reference gene primers provided the estimates of nucleated cell counts. Some clones are missing from TCRdb's copy, which holds only in-frame ones; the method was immunoSEQ multiplex PCR. The V and J calls and clone size were taken over from that table, and D and trimming were inferred from the DNA. Of fewer than 350,000 clones in the sample, 86% were seen once. Followed over time, Seattle patients had been enrolled while infection was active. This specimen comes from a study of blood T cell repertoires in COVID-19. For the study at large: The United States, Italy and Spain provided the acute and convalescent COVID-19 samples. Sources were T cells, B-cell-depleted T cells, or PBMCs; the material itself was cDNA or gDNA.

Germline-derived CDR1 and CDR2 are GTSNPN and SVGIG (reference sequence). The CDR3 loop spans 13 amino acids. V was cut by 5 bases and J by 4 bases, with 9 bases left in between. The clonotype comes from a woman aged 65 to 85 with COVID-19, enrolled during active disease. Specimen: peripheral blood. The chain is built from TRBV30 and TRBJ1-6; unclear D gene. The CDR3 loop is CAWAWQYNSPLHF. Here the CDR3 DNA reads TGTGCCTGGGCCTGGCAGTATAATTCACCCCTCCACTTT.